The 15 T cell receptor beta chains presented below share a single source sample, sequenced in a study of cytomegalovirus exposure and HLA in healthy donors. PCR employed 60 Vbeta and 13 Jbeta primers. The repertoire was sequenced with immunoSEQ multiplex PCR; TCRdb's copy has only in-frame clones and lacks some. The table records some 130,000 clones, 70% to 75% of them present only once. The specimen was PBMCs. The receptors shown here come from a male donor in good health and CMV-seronegative.

The chain combines TRBV19 with TRBJ2-7; TRBD2 might be the D (6 bases). Germline CDR1 reads LNHDA; CDR2 reads SQIVND (reference sequence). Trimming stripped 5 bases from V and 0 bases from J, with 11 bases between. This CDR3 has 14 residues. The CDR3 DNA sequence: TGTGCCAGTAGTGGGGCGGGGCTCTCCTACGAGCAGTACTTC. Translation: CASSGAGLSYEQYF.

The chain has TRBV6-6 and TRBJ1-1; D remains unclear. Germline-derived CDR1 and CDR2 are MNHNY and SVGAGI (reference sequence). CDR3 length: 12 amino acids. V lost 7 bases and J 0 bases, leaving 6 bases between the germline ends. In nucleotides, the CDR3 is TGTGCCAGCACTGCTATGAACACTGAAGCTTTCTTT. The encoded protein is CASTAMNTEAFF.

The J gene is TRBJ2-7, the V gene TRBV30; perhaps TRBD1 as D (6 bases). V lost 4 bases, J lost 6 bases, and 19 bases lay in between. The CDR3 sequence is 14 residues long. The germline CDR1 and CDR2 sequences are GTSNPN and SVGIG (reference sequence). In DNA, the CDR3 is TGTGCCTGGAATCTCAGGGGCATCGTAAGCGAGCAGTACTTC. Translating it yields CAWNLRGIVSEQYF.

This chain joins TRBV25-1 and TRBJ2-7; no clear D. The germline CDR1 and CDR2 sequences are MGHDK and SYGVNS. V gave up 5 bases and J gave up 6 bases, with 11 bases separating them. CDR3 length: 12 amino acids. CDR3: CASSSVGGEQYF. CDR3 coding DNA: TGTGCCAGCAGTTCAGTAGGCGGCGAGCAGTACTTC.

This chain connects TRBV9 to TRBJ2-1, with 8 nucleotides matching TRBD2. J gave up 8 bases and V 3 bases, and 4 bases lay outside the gene matches. Germline V lookup: CDR1 SGDLS, CDR2 YYNGEE. The CDR3 runs 13 residues. The CDR3 loop reads CASSAGGRYEQFF. The CDR3 nucleotides read TGTGCCAGCAGCGCGGGGGGGCGCTATGAGCAGTTCTTC.

V is TRBV28 and J is TRBJ1-5; the D is unclear. CDR1 is MDHEN, CDR2 SYDVKM, per germline. The CDR3 consists of 16 residues. V lost 1 base, J lost 6 bases, and 16 bases lay in between. Written as DNA, the CDR3 is TGTGCCAGCAGTTTATACGCCAGGCTGACGATTCAGCCCCAGCATTTT. The encoded protein is CASSLYARLTIQPQHF.

This chain links TRBV19 with TRBJ2-1, with a weak D call TRBD1 (6 bases). Deletions cut 5 bases from V and 6 bases from J, with 14 bases between. Germline CDR1 LNHDA, CDR2 SQIVND (reference sequence). The CDR3 consists of 14 residues. The CDR3 DNA is TGTGCCAGTAGTCCCCCAGGGGAGATCAATGAGCAGTTCTTC. Amino acids: CASSPPGEINEQFF.

This rearrangement joins TRBV29-1 to TRBJ2-1; 12 bases agree with TRBD1. The CDR3 extends over 14 amino acids. After removal of 4 bases from V and 12 bases from J, the junction contained 10 bases not matched to a gene. CDR1 and CDR2 (germline): SQVTM, ANQGSEA. The CDR3 loop is CSVVGTGGRSGQFF. The CDR3 nucleotides are TGCAGCGTTGTTGGGACAGGGGGCCGATCTGGGCAGTTCTTC.

The chain is built from TRBV6-4 and TRBJ2-1, with 9 bases that match TRBD2. Germline CDR1 MRHNA, CDR2 SNTAGT. J gave up 7 bases and V 4 bases, and 11 bases lay outside the gene matches. The CDR3 length is 16 residues. CDR3: CASSAYRVAGVNEQFF. In DNA form, the CDR3 reads TGTGCCAGCAGTGCGTATCGAGTAGCGGGAGTTAATGAGCAGTTCTTC.

This clone was observed a single time. The V gene is TRBV7-2, the J gene TRBJ2-4, with 12 nucleotides matching TRBD2. CDR1 is SGHTA, CDR2 FQGNSA, per germline. The CDR3 totals 15 residues. After removal of 6 bases from V and 4 bases from J, the junction contained 4 bases not matched to a gene. The CDR3 loop reads CASRVTSGGKNIQYF. DNA of the CDR3: TGTGCCAGCAGGGTTACTAGCGGGGGGAAAAACATTCAGTACTTC.

The chain combines TRBV11-3 with TRBJ2-3; TRBD1 agrees at 7 bases. The V segment lost 5 bases and the J segment 10 bases; nucleotides outside the gene matches: 12. The CDR3 extends over 14 amino acids. Germline CDR1 is SGHNT and CDR2 is YENEEA. CDR3 amino acids: CASSKSRDSKPQYF. CDR3 DNA: TGTGCCAGCAGCAAGTCTAGGGACAGTAAACCGCAGTATTTT.

The rearrangement uses TRBV4-3 and TRBJ2-2; 9 nucleotides line up with TRBD1. The junction had 8 bases not matched to a gene; V was cut back by 4 bases and J by 5 bases. Germline CDR1 is LGHNA and CDR2 is YSLEER. The CDR3 totals 16 residues. The CDR3 nucleotides read TGCGCCAGCAGCCCGACAGGGGGGCTACTAACCGGGGAGCTGTTTTTT. It encodes CASSPTGGLLTGELFF.

The chain has TRBV6-6 and TRBJ1-1, with unresolved D. The CDR3 totals 14 residues. Per the germline V gene, CDR1 is MNHNY and CDR2 is SVGAGI (reference sequence). Trimming took off 6 bases at V and 6 bases at J, with 17 bases between the two ends. The chain's CDR3 is CASRLRSRLAEAFF. The CDR3 DNA reads TGTGCCAGCAGGTTACGTTCGAGGTTGGCTGAAGCTTTCTTT.

The chain couples TRBV18 to TRBJ1-3; D uncertain. The ends were cut back, 2 bases at V and 0 bases at J, with 17 bases in the middle. CDR3 length: 18 residues. CDR1 is KGHSH, CDR2 LQKENI, per germline. The CDR3 reads CASSPVETTKNSGNTIYF. The CDR3 nucleotides read TGTGCCAGCTCACCAGTGGAGACTACCAAGAACTCTGGAAACACCATATATTTT.

The chain uses TRBV30 and TRBJ1-2; TRBD1 matches at 8 bases. V shed 5 bases, J shed 6 bases, and the junction held 5 bases outside the gene matches. Germline assignment: CDR1 GTSNPN and CDR2 SVGIG (reference sequence). The length of the CDR3 is 12 residues. The CDR3 region is CAWLTGVNGYTF. The CDR3, as DNA: TGTGCCTGGTTGACAGGGGTTAATGGCTACACCTTC. Full variable domain (remainder filled in from reference TRBV30 and TRBJ1-2): SQTIHQWPATLVQPVGSPLSLECTVEGTSNPNLYWYRQAAGRGLQLLFYSVGIGQISSEVPQNLSASRPQDRQFILSSKKLLLSDSGFYLCAWLTGVNGYTFGSGTRLTVV.